What follows are 20 T cell receptor beta chains derived from one specimen sequenced in a study of T cell responses to AZD1222 COVID-19 vaccine. This table comes from immunoSEQ multiplex PCR, and its TCRdb copy is limited to in-frame clones, with some not included. The sample has some 110,000 clones; around 94% are singletons. This sample comprised peripheral blood, obtained on day 0 of AZD1222 vaccination. The receptors stem from an adult in good health.

The chain carries TRBV19 and TRBJ1-4; TRBD1 might be the D (6 bases). The germline CDR1 and CDR2 sequences are LNHDA and SQIVND (reference sequence). The CDR3 has 14 residues. The V and J ends lost 8 bases and 5 bases respectively, with 15 bases between them. The CDR3 region is CASGVWGQNEKLFF. CDR3 bases: TGTGCCAGTGGAGTGTGGGGGCAGAATGAAAAACTGTTTTTT.

V gene TRBV4-2 combines with J gene TRBJ2-7, with a weak D call TRBD2 (6 bases). The CDR3 extends over 17 amino acids. Trimming cost V 1 base and J 0 bases, with 16 bases left between them. Germline V gene sequence: CDR1 LGHNA, CDR2 YNFKEQ. The CDR3 DNA is TGTGCCAGCAGCCAAGGGTTATCGCGGGAACGCTCCTACGAGCAGTACTTC. Its translation: CASSQGLSRERSYEQYF.

V is TRBV7-3 and J is TRBJ1-1, with D possibly being TRBD1 (6 bases). V lost 1 base to trimming and J lost 6 bases, with 12 bases between them. This CDR3 region has 14 residues. Germline lookup yields CDR1 SGHTA and CDR2 FQGTGA. The CDR3 nucleotides are TGTGCCAGCAGCTTAAGAGGGGGGACCGCTGAAGCTTTCTTT. Residues: CASSLRGGTAEAFF.

The CDR3 is CASSPLPFSRNTEAFF. The CDR3 DNA follows: TGTGCCAGCTCACCTCTGCCTTTTAGTAGGAACACTGAAGCTTTCTTT. The chain employs TRBV18 and TRBJ1-1; D gene unclear. The CDR3 extends over 16 amino acids. The V gene's germline CDR1 is KGHSH and CDR2 LQKENI. Trimming removed 3 bases at V and 1 base at J, with 15 bases between.

This clone has only one observation. The chain carries TRBV5-4 and TRBJ2-1; D unresolved. Looked up from germline, CDR1 is SGHNT and CDR2 is YYREEE (reference sequence). This CDR3 contains 16 residues. The ends were cut back, 2 bases at V and 4 bases at J, with 16 bases in the middle. Here the CDR3 DNA reads TGTGCCAGCAGCTTAAATGTGGGAATAAATTACAATGAGCAGTTCTTC. Its protein is CASSLNVGINYNEQFF.

The chain couples TRBV30 to TRBJ1-4; D is possibly TRBD1 (5 bases). This CDR3 comprises 12 residues. Germline values: CDR1 GTSNPN, CDR2 SVGIG (reference sequence). V was shortened by 3 bases and J by 8 bases, with 10 bases between the two germline ends. Written as DNA, the CDR3 is TGTGCCTGGAGCCAAAACAGGGAAAAACTGTTTTTT. Translation: CAWSQNREKLFF. Full variable domain (outside the CDR3, taken from reference TRBV30 and TRBJ1-4): SQTIHQWPATLVQPVGSPLSLECTVEGTSNPNLYWYRQAAGRGLQLLFYSVGIGQISSEVPQNLSASRPQDRQFILSSKKLLLSDSGFYLCAWSQNREKLFFGSGTQLSVL.

The chain links TRBV5-4 to TRBJ1-1; D is unclear. With 2 bases removed from V and 2 bases from J, the gap between germline ends came to 7 bases. In germline, CDR1 is SGHNT, CDR2 YYREEE (reference sequence). The CDR3 sequence is 13 residues long. CDR3 coding DNA: TGTGCCAGCAGCTTAGGAACAAACACTGAAGCTTTCTTT. It yields the protein CASSLGTNTEAFF.

This sequence joins TRBV14 and TRBJ2-2; TRBD1 is a possible D gene (5 bases). Germline CDR1 is SGHDN and CDR2 is FVKESK. V was cut by 4 bases and J by 0 bases, with 9 bases left in between. There are 15 residues in the CDR3. CDR3 loop: CASSRQFTNTGELFF. The CDR3 nucleotides are TGTGCCAGCAGCCGACAGTTCACGAACACCGGGGAGCTGTTTTTT.

V gene TRBV5-1 combines with J gene TRBJ2-5; D is unclear. This CDR3 spans 11 amino acids. Looked up from germline, CDR1 is SGHRS and CDR2 is YFSETQ. V dropped 2 bases and J dropped 3 bases, with 2 bases sitting between them. CDR3 residues: CASSFKETQYF. CDR3 DNA: TGCGCCAGCAGCTTTAAAGAGACCCAGTACTTC. The complete variable domain, with remaining parts taken from reference TRBV5-1 and TRBJ2-5, reads KAGVTQTPRYLIKTRGQQVTLSCSPISGHRSVSWYQQTPGQGLQFLFEYFSETQRNKGNFPGRFSGRQFSNSRSEMNVSTLELGDSALYLCASSFKETQYFGPGTRLLVL.

The chain is built from TRBV28 and TRBJ1-1; D unclear. There are 12 residues in the CDR3. Trimming took off 8 bases at V and 8 bases at J, with 15 bases between the two ends. Germline CDR1 is MDHEN and CDR2 is SYDVKM. The CDR3 coding sequence is TGTGCCAGCCAATCCGGGGAGAGAGAAGCTTTCTTT. As protein: CASQSGEREAFF.

This chain connects TRBV9 to TRBJ1-3; D remains ambiguous. Per the germline V gene, CDR1 is SGDLS and CDR2 is YYNGEE. CDR3 length: 12 amino acids. V was shortened by 3 bases and J by 4 bases, with 5 bases between the two germline ends. CDR3 in DNA: TGTGCCAGCAGCGGGACGGGAAACACCATATATTTT. The encoded protein is CASSGTGNTIYF.

A note on this clone: The junction differs from germline at one of its ends, possibly a read error. The chain carries TRBV7-7 and TRBJ2-1, with D uncertain. The CDR3 extends over 14 amino acids. Germline values: CDR1 SSHAT, CDR2 FNYEAQ (reference sequence). CDR3 bases: TGTGCTAGCAGCTTAGATCGTAGTTACAATGAGCAGTTCTTC. Translation gives CASSLDRSYNEQFF.

J is TRBJ2-5 and V is TRBV27, with 10 bases fitting TRBD2. Germline values: CDR1 MNHEY, CDR2 SMNVEV (reference sequence). The CDR3 is 15 residues long. Germline trimming cut 3 bases from V and 4 bases from J; bases unmatched to any gene: 5. The CDR3 region has the DNA TGTGCCAGCAGTTTCCTTAGCGGGAGGATAGAGACCCAGTACTTC. Its translation is CASSFLSGRIETQYF.

This chain joins TRBV3-1 (or the pseudogene TRBV3-2) and TRBJ2-7; no firm D call. Per the germline V gene, CDR1 is LGHDT and CDR2 is YNNKEL (reference sequence). The CDR3 consists of 13 residues. With 3 bases removed from V and 4 bases from J, the gap between germline ends came to 10 bases. As DNA, the CDR3 is TGTGCCAGCAGCCATACAAGCGATTACGAGCAGTACTTC. Amino acids: CASSHTSDYEQYF.

The chain combines TRBV29-1 with TRBJ1-2, with 8 nucleotides matching TRBD1. J was trimmed by 7 bases and V by 0 bases; bases with no gene match: 13. The CDR3 has 16 amino acids. Looked up from germline, CDR1 is SQVTM and CDR2 is ANQGSEA. The CDR3: CSVEEMRAGGFRGYTF. CDR3 coding DNA: TGCAGCGTTGAAGAAATGCGGGCAGGGGGCTTCCGTGGCTACACCTTC.

The rearrangement joins TRBV6-2 or TRBV6-3 to TRBJ1-1, with a tentative D call TRBD1 (5 bases). Deletions cut 2 bases from V and 7 bases from J, with 11 bases between. The CDR3 has 13 residues. Germline CDR1 MNHEY, CDR2 SVGEGT. CDR3 DNA: TGTGCCAGCAGTTACGACGAAAGGGGTGAAGCTTTCTTT. Translating gives CASSYDERGEAFF.

The chain links TRBV10-3 to TRBJ1-6; 7 bases are a match to TRBD1. The germline V gene encodes CDR1 ENHRY and CDR2 SYGVKD. The CDR3 consists of 13 residues. With V trimmed by 4 bases and J by 7 bases, 1 base remained unmatched. CDR3 residues: CAISVGGNSPLHF. The CDR3 bases are TGTGCCATCAGTGTAGGGGGCAATTCACCCCTCCACTTT.

The V call is TRBV29-1, the J call TRBJ1-2; 9 bases align to TRBD1. The V gene's germline CDR1 is SQVTM and CDR2 ANQGSEA. The CDR3 totals 14 residues. Unmatched junction bases numbered 4, after V lost 4 bases and J lost 1 base. The CDR3 is CSVGWGQGNYGYTF. The CDR3 nucleotides are TGCAGCGTTGGTTGGGGACAGGGTAACTATGGCTACACCTTC. Filled out from reference TRBV29-1 and TRBJ1-2, the complete variable domain reads SAVISQKPSRDICQRGTSLTIQCQVDSQVTMMFWYRQQPGQSLTLIATANQGSEATYESGFVIDKFPISRPNLTFSTLTVSNMSPEDSSIYLCSVGWGQGNYGYTFGSGTRLTVV.

This clone was recorded once. The chain's CDR3 is CASRTGQIQYF. The CDR3 coding sequence is TGTGCCAGCCGAACCGGCCAGATTCAGTACTTC. V usage is TRBV3-1 (or the pseudogene TRBV3-2) and J usage is TRBJ2-7; D not certain. CDR1 is LGHDT, CDR2 YNNKEL, per germline (reference sequence). V was shortened by 8 bases and J by 10 bases, with 15 bases between the two germline ends. The CDR3 is 11 amino acids.

The chain recombines TRBV28 with TRBJ2-4, with D perhaps TRBD1 (5 bases). With 5 bases removed from V and 7 bases from J, the gap between germline ends came to 33 bases. The length of the CDR3 is 20 residues. CDR1 is MDHEN, CDR2 SYDVKM, per germline. The CDR3 DNA follows: TGTGCCAGCAGTCCCCCCCCGCAGACAGACCCCGGAGTAAGTGGGAACATTCAGTACTTC. Protein: CASSPPPQTDPGVSGNIQYF.